The present T cell receptor (beta chain) was sequenced within a study of tumor-infiltrating lymphocytes in localized non-small cell lung cancer. Sequenced by immunoSEQ multiplex PCR; TCRdb stores in-frame clones only, minus some. The profile covers about 24,000 clones, with approximately 59% appearing a single time and 5% to 6% taken by the ten largest. Trimming stripped 4 bases from V and 3 bases from J, with 13 bases between. The CDR3 is 15 amino acids. The germline gives CDR1 LNHDA, CDR2 SQIVND (reference sequence). Study-wide results and caveats: Immunotypes IM1 and IM2 had similar TCR-derived T-cell fractions.

Details on this clone: Antigen specificity is unknown.

The chain links TRBV19 to TRBJ1-5; D perhaps matches TRBD1 (5 bases). This TCR came from a human donor with non-small cell lung cancer. Material: lung tumor tissue. The CDR3, as DNA: TGTGCCAGTAGTAAGACAGTTGCGAACAATCAGCCCCAGCATTTT. Translated: CASSKTVANNQPQHF.